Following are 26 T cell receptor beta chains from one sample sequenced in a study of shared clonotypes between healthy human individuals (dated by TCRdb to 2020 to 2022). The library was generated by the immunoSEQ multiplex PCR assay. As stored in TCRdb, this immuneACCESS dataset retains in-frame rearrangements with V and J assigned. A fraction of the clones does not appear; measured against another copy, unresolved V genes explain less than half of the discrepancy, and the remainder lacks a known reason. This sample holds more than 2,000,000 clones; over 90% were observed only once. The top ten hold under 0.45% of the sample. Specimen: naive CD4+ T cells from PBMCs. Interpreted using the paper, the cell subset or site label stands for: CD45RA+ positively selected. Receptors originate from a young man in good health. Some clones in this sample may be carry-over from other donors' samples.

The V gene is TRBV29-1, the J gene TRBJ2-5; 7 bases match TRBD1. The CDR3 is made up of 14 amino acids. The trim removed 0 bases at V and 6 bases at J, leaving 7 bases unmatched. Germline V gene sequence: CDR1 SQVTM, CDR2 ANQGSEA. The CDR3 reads CSVEDYRGRKTQYF. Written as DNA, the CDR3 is TGCAGCGTTGAAGACTACAGGGGACGAAAGACCCAGTACTTC.

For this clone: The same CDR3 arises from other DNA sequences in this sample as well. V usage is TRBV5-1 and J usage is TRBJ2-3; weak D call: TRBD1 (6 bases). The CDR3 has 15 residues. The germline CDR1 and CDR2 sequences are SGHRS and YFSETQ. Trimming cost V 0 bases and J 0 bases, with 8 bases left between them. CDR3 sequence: CASSLAQGSTDTQYF. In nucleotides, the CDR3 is TGCGCCAGCAGCTTGGCCCAGGGGAGCACAGATACGCAGTATTTT.

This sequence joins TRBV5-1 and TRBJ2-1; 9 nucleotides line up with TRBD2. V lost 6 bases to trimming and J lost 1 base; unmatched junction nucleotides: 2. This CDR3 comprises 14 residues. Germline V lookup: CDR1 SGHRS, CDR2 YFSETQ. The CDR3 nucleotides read TGCGCCAGCATGCTAGCGGGATCCTACAATGAGCAGTTCTTC. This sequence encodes CASMLAGSYNEQFF.

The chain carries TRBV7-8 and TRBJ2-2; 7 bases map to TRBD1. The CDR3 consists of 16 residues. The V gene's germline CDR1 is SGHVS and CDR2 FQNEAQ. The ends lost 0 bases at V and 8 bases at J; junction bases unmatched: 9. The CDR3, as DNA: TGTGCCAGCAGCTTAGCAGACAGGGTTGCGGCGGGGGAGCTGTTTTTT. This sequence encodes CASSLADRVAAGELFF.

CDR3 bases: TGTGCCAGCAGTGAAGTTGGATACGATGAGCAGTTCTTC. It yields the protein CASSEVGYDEQFF. The V call is TRBV6-1, the J call TRBJ2-1; D unresolved. Germline V gene sequence: CDR1 MNHNS, CDR2 SASEGT. CDR3 length equals 13 residues. V was clipped by 1 base and J by 8 bases, with 9 bases between them.

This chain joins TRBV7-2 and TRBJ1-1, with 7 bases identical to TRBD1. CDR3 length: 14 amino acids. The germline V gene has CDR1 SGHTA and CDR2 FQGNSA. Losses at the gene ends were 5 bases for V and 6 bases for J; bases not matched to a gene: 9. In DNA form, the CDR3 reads TGTGCCAGCAGCCGGACGTTGGGACAGCCTGAAGCTTTCTTT. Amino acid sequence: CASSRTLGQPEAFF.

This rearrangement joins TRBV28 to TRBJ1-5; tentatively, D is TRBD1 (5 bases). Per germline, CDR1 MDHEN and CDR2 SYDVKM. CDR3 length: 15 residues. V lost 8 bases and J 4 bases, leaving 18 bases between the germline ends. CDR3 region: CASRPLDRLNQPQHF. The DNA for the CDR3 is TGTGCCAGCCGTCCCCTTGACAGATTAAATCAGCCCCAGCATTTT.

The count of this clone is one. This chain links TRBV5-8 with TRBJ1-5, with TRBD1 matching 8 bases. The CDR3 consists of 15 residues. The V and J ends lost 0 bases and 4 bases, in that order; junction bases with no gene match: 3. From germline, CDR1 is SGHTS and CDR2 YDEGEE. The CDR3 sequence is CASSLAGTGNQPQHF. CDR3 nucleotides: TGTGCCAGCAGCTTGGCCGGGACAGGAAATCAGCCCCAGCATTTT.

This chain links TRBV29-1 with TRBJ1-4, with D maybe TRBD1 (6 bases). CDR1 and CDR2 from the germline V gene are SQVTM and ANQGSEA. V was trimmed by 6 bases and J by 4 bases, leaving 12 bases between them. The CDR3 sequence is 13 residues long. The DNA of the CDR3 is TGCAGCGTCGAGACAGGCGTTAATGAAAAACTGTTTTTT. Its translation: CSVETGVNEKLFF.

The CDR3 DNA is TGTGCCAGCAGTTTCCCGACAGGGCGGGGTGAGCAGTTCTTC. Amino acids: CASSFPTGRGEQFF. This chain connects TRBV28 to TRBJ2-1, with TRBD1 as a possible D gene (7 bases). Per the germline V gene, CDR1 is MDHEN and CDR2 is SYDVKM. V was pared by 3 bases and J by 9 bases, with 15 bases between. The CDR3 has 14 residues.

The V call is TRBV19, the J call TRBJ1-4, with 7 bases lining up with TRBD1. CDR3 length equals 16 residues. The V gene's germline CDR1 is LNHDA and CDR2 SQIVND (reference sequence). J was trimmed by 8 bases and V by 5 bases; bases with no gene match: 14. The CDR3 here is CASSPPDREEREKLFF. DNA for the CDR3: TGTGCCAGTAGTCCTCCCGACAGGGAGGAGAGAGAAAAACTGTTTTTT.

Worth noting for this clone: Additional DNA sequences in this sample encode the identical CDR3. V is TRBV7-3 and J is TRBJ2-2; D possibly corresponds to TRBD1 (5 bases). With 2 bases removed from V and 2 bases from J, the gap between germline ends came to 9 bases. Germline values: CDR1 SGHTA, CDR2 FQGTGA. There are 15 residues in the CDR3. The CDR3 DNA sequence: TGTGCCAGCAGCTTAGGCAGGGCCAACACCGGGGAGCTGTTTTTT. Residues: CASSLGRANTGELFF.

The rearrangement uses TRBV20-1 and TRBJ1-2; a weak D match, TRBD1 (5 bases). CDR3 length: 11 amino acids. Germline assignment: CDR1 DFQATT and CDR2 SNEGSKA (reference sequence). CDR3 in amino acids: CHGGDNYGYTF. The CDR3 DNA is TGCCATGGGGGGGATAACTATGGCTACACCTTC.

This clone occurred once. The CDR3 DNA reads TGTGCCAGCGAGGCAGACACTGAAGCTTTCTTT. The encoded protein is CASEADTEAFF. The chain is built from TRBV6-1 and TRBJ1-1; no reliable D call. This CDR3 has 11 residues. The germline V gene encodes CDR1 MNHNS and CDR2 SASEGT. Trimming pared 8 bases from V and 3 bases from J, leaving 7 bases between.

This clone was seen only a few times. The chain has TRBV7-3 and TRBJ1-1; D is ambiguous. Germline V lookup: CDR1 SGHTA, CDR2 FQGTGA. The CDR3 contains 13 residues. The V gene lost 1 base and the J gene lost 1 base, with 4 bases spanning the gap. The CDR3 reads CASSLMGNTEAFF. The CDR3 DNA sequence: TGTGCCAGCAGCTTAATGGGGAACACTGAAGCTTTCTTT. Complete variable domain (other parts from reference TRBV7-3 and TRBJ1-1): GAGVSQTPSNKVTEKGKYVELRCDPISGHTALYWYRQSLGQGPEFLIYFQGTGAADDSGLPNDRFFAVRPEGSVSTLKIQRTERGDSAVYLCASSLMGNTEAFFGQGTRLTVV.

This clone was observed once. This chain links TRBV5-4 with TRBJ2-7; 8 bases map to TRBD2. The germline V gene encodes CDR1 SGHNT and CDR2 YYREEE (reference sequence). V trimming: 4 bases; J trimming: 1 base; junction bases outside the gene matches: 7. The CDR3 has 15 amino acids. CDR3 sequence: CASSAAGGQSYEQYF. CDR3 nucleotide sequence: TGTGCCAGCAGCGCGGCGGGAGGCCAATCCTACGAGCAGTACTTC.

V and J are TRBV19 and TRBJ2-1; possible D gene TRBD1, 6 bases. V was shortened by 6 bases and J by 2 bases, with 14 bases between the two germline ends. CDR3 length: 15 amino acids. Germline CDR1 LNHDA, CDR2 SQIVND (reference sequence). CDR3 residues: CASSLGGTPYNEQFF. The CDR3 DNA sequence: TGTGCCAGTAGCCTAGGGGGTACCCCCTACAATGAGCAGTTCTTC.

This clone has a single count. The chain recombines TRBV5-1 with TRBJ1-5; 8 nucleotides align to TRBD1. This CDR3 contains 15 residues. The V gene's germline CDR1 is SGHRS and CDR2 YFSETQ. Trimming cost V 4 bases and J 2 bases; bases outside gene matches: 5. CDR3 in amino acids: CASSVTGGGNQPQHF. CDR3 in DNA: TGCGCCAGCAGCGTAACAGGGGGAGGCAATCAGCCCCAGCATTTT.

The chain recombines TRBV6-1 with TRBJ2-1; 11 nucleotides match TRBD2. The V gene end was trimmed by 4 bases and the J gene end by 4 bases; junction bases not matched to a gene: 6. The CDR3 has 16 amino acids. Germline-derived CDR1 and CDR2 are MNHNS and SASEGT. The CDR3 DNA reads TGTGCCAGCAGTGGGGGTAGCGGGAGGGTATACAATGAGCAGTTCTTC. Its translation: CASSGGSGRVYNEQFF.

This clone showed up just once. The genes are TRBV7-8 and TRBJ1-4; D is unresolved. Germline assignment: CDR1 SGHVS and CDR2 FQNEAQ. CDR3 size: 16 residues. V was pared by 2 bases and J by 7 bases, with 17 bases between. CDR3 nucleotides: TGTGCCAGCAGCTTACGGGTCACCACTTATACTGAAAAACTGTTTTTT. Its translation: CASSLRVTTYTEKLFF.

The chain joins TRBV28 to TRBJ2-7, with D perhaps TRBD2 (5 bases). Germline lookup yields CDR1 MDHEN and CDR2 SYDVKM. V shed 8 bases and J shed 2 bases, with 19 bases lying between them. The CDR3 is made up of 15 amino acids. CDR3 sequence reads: CASGEGGAPTYEQYF. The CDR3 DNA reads TGTGCCAGCGGCGAGGGCGGAGCGCCAACCTACGAGCAGTACTTC. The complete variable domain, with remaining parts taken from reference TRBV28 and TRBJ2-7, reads DVKVTQSSRYLVKRTGEKVFLECVQDMDHENMFWYRQDPGLGLRLIYFSYDVKMKEKGDIPEGYSVSREKKERFSLILESASTNQTSMYLCASGEGGAPTYEQYFGPGTRLTVT.

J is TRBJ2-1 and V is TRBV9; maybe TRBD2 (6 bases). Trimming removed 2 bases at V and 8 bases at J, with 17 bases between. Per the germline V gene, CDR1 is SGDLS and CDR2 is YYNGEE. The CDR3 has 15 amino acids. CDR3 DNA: TGTGCCAGCAGCGTGTACCTCGGGAGCACCCATGAGCAGTTCTTC. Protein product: CASSVYLGSTHEQFF.

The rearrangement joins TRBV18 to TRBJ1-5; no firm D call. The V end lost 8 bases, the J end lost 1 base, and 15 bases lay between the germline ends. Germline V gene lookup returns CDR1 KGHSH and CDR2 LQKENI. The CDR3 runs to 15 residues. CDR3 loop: CASTEGVASNQPQHF. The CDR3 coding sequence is TGTGCCAGCACGGAGGGAGTTGCGAGCAATCAGCCCCAGCATTTT.

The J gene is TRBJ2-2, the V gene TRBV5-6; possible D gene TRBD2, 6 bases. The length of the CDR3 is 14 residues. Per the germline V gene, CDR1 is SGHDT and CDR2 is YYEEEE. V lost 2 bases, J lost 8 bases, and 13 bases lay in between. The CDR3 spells CASSFGTHLGELFF. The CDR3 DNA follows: TGTGCCAGCAGCTTCGGGACTCACCTTGGGGAGCTGTTTTTT.

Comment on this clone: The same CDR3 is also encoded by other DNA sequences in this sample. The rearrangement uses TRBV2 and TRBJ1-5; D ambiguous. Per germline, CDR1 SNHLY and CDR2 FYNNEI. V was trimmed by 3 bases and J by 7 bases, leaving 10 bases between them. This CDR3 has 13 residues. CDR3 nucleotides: TGTGCCAGCAGTGAGGGCGCCGGGCAGCCCCAGCATTTT. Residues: CASSEGAGQPQHF.

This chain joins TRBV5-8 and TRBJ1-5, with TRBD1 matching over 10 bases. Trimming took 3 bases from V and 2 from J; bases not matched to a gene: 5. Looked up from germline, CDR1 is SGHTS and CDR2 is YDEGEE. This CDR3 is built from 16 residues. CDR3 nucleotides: TGTGCCAGCAGCTCATGGGACAGGGGAGGCAATCAGCCCCAGCATTTT. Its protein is CASSSWDRGGNQPQHF.